Shown below are 18 T cell receptor beta chains from a single sample sequenced in a study of CD8+CD57+ T cells in acquired aplastic anemia. Genomic DNA served as template for TCR beta VDJ and CDR3 profiling. Via MiXCR, TCRdb re-called the reads, giving one row per CDR3 protein. Among about 58,000 distinct CDR3 sequences listed, around 50% were seen once. Sequencing was done on patients that had shown CD8+CD57+ cell expansion by flow cytometry. Sequenced input: sorted CD4+, CD8+, or CD8+CD57+ T cells (not recorded which) from PBMCs. The receptors derive from a human donor with aplastic anemia.

The rearrangement uses TRBV7-2 and TRBJ1-2; 8 nucleotides align to TRBD1. This CDR3 has 14 residues. Germline V gene data show CDR1 as SGHTA and CDR2 as FQGNSA. V shed 1 base, J shed 8 bases, and the junction held 6 bases outside the gene matches. The CDR3 DNA follows: TGTGCCAGCAGCTTAGATACAGGGGGTTTCGGCTACACCTTC. Translating gives CASSLDTGGFGYTF.

V is TRBV29-1 and J is TRBJ1-2, with TRBD1 matching over 7 bases. The CDR3 is 15 residues long. The ends lost 4 bases at V and 2 bases at J; junction bases unmatched: 10. In germline, CDR1 is SQVTM, CDR2 ANQGSEA. CDR3 protein: CSVVVGGQKNYGYTF. CDR3 DNA sequence: TGCAGCGTTGTGGTTGGGGGACAGAAAAACTATGGCTACACCTTC.

This clonotype is termed medium-sized. The rearrangement uses TRBV2 and TRBJ2-7, with D tentatively TRBD2 (6 bases). Per germline, CDR1 SNHLY and CDR2 FYNNEI. The V end lost 9 bases, the J end lost 6 bases, and 12 bases lay between the germline ends. CDR3 length: 11 residues. The CDR3 protein is CASGTAGEQYF. CDR3 in DNA: TGTGCCAGTGGGACTGCCGGCGAGCAGTACTTC.

Turning to this clonotype: Just one base apart from a much larger clone, this may be a read error. V is TRBV4-1 and J is TRBJ2-1; D is ambiguous. The CDR3 extends over 11 amino acids. The germline CDR1 and CDR2 sequences are MGHRA and YSYEKL. The CDR3 DNA reads as TGCGCCACCCGCGGCGCGGCGGAGCAGTCCTTC. Translated, it gives CATRGAAEQSF.

V gene TRBV10-3 combines with J gene TRBJ1-3; TRBD1 is a possible D gene (6 bases). This CDR3 has 16 residues. The germline V and J ends were trimmed by 5 bases and 1 base, with 15 bases remaining between them. Germline CDR1 and CDR2: ENHRY and SYGVKD. CDR3 protein: CAISQPGHRSGNTIYF. The CDR3 DNA is TGTGCCATCAGTCAGCCGGGACATCGGTCTGGAAACACCATATATTTT.

The chain has TRBV7-8 and TRBJ1-6; D uncertain. V dropped 1 base and J dropped 12 bases, with 19 bases sitting between them. The CDR3 runs to 16 residues. Germline assignment: CDR1 SGHVS and CDR2 FQNEAQ. The CDR3 region is CASSLERPADEGPLHF. In nucleotides, the CDR3 is TGTGCCAGCAGCTTAGAAAGGCCGGCAGATGAAGGACCCCTCCACTTT. Full variable domain (missing parts from reference TRBV7-8 and TRBJ1-6): GAGVSQSPRYKVAKRGQDVALRCDPISGHVSLFWYQQALGQGPEFLTYFQNEAQLDKSGLPSDRFFAERPEGSVSTLKIQRTQQEDSAVYLCASSLERPADEGPLHFGNGTRLTVT.

This clonotype has only a few counts. A much more abundant neighbour one base away suggests this may be a read error. The CDR3 DNA sequence: TGTGCCATCAGTTGGGCAGGGGCCCAATCCTACGAGCAGTACTTC. Translated: CAISWAGAQSYEQYF. The rearrangement links TRBV10-3 to TRBJ2-7, with TRBD1 as a possible D gene (6 bases). CDR1 and CDR2 from the germline V gene are ENHRY and SYGVKD. The CDR3 runs 15 residues. V dropped 5 bases and J dropped 1 base, with 15 bases sitting between them.

This clonotype occurred many times. The chain links TRBV3-1 to TRBJ2-2, with D perhaps TRBD1 or TRBD2 (5 bases each). The CDR3 sequence is 14 residues long. CDR1 and CDR2 from the germline V gene are LGHDT and YNNKEL (reference sequence). The ends were cut back, 7 bases at V and 7 bases at J, with 16 bases in the middle. The CDR3 nucleotides read TGTGCCAGCACCCTTGAGGGGACCGGCGGGGAGCTGTTTTTT. Amino acid sequence: CASTLEGTGGELFF. Full variable domain (missing parts from reference TRBV3-1 and TRBJ2-2): DTAVSQTPKYLVTQMGNDKSIKCEQNLGHDTMYWYKQDSKKFLKIMFSYNNKELIINETVPNRFSPKSPDKAHLNLHINSLELGDSAVYFCASTLEGTGGELFFGEGSRLTVL.

In this sample, this clonotype turned up a few times. Compared with germline, one end of the junction differs, possibly owing to a read error. V and J are TRBV2 and TRBJ1-2, with a weak D call TRBD1 (5 bases). Per germline, CDR1 SNHLY and CDR2 FYNNEI. The CDR3 covers 11 residues. Here the CDR3 DNA reads TGTGCCAGCAGTGATAGACAGCCTCCAAGCTTC. Translating it yields CASSDRQPPSF. The full variable domain, its missing parts supplied by reference TRBV2 and TRBJ1-2, is EPEVTQTPSHQVTQMGQEVILRCVPISNHLYFYWYRQILGQKVEFLVSFYNNEISEKSEIFDDQFSVERPDGSNFTLKIRSTKLEDSAMYFCASSDRQPPSFGSGTRLTVV.

The chain carries TRBV7-2 and TRBJ1-2; no firm D call. Trimming shortened V by 5 bases and J by 6 bases, and 16 bases separated the two germline ends. This CDR3 is built from 14 residues. The germline CDR1 and CDR2 sequences are SGHTA and FQGNSA. CDR3 coding DNA: TGTGCCAGCAGCCCCCCTGGATCTGCGAATGGCTACACCTTC. Protein: CASSPPGSANGYTF.

This clonotype was found once. The V call is TRBV24-1, the J call TRBJ2-7, with 7 bases fitting TRBD1. The V segment lost 6 bases and the J segment 2 bases; nucleotides outside the gene matches: 6. CDR1 is KGHDR and CDR2 is SFDVKD in the germline V gene. The CDR3 extends over 14 amino acids. The DNA of the CDR3 is TGTGCCACCAGTCAACAGGGGTTAACCTACGAGCAGTACGTC. Amino acid sequence: CATSQQGLTYEQYV.

With respect to this clonotype: A read error may account for a junction end that differs from germline. The chain joins TRBV24-1 to TRBJ2-3; 9 positions match TRBD2. CDR3 length: 17 amino acids. CDR1 is KGHDR and CDR2 is SFDVKD in the germline V gene. The CDR3 DNA reads as TGTGCCAGCAGTCCACCCCATAGCGGGAGAGGCACAGATACGCAGTATTTT. It specifies CASSPPHSGRGTDTQYF.

The chain employs TRBV5-1 and TRBJ2-3, with D possibly called TRBD1 or TRBD2 (5 bases each). The CDR3 has 15 amino acids. The germline V gene encodes CDR1 SGHRS and CDR2 YFSETQ. V shed 5 bases and J shed 0 bases, with 13 bases lying between them. The CDR3 reads CASRVGTSSTDTQYF. The CDR3 DNA sequence: TGCGCCAGCAGGGTGGGGACCAGTAGCACAGATACGCAGTATTTT.

This clonotype was found many times. This sequence joins TRBV27 and TRBJ2-7; 9 nucleotides align to TRBD2. Losses at the gene ends were 5 bases for V and 6 bases for J; bases not matched to a gene: 5. Germline lookup yields CDR1 MNHEY and CDR2 SMNVEV (reference sequence). This CDR3 comprises 13 residues. CDR3 bases: TGTGCCAGCAGTCCCGCGGGGGGGGTCGAGCAGTACTTC. It translates to CASSPAGGVEQYF.

In its sample, this clonotype was seen many times. This chain links TRBV15 with TRBJ1-4, with a tentative D call TRBD1 (5 bases). CDR3 length: 16 residues. Germline assignment: CDR1 LNHNV and CDR2 YYDKDF (reference sequence). V lost 4 bases to trimming and J lost 5 bases, with 17 bases between them. This CDR3 is CATSILPGTLNEKLFF. CDR3 nucleotide sequence: TGTGCCACCAGCATTCTCCCCGGGACGCTAAATGAAAAACTGTTTTTT.

This clonotype was detected a few times. The chain employs TRBV29-1 and TRBJ2-5; the D gene could be TRBD1 or TRBD2 (5 bases each). V lost 4 bases and J lost 5, with 14 bases in between. This CDR3 is 13 amino acids long. Per the germline V gene, CDR1 is SQVTM and CDR2 is ANQGSEA. The chain's CDR3 is CSVGGTQRETQYF. Written as DNA, the CDR3 is TGCAGCGTTGGTGGGACCCAAAGGGAGACCCAGTACTTC.

V usage is TRBV12-3 or TRBV12-4 and J usage is TRBJ1-1; perhaps TRBD1 as D (5 bases). Trimming shortened V by 6 bases and J by 0 bases, and 14 bases separated the two germline ends. CDR3 length equals 15 residues. As DNA, the CDR3 is TGTGCCAGCAGATACAGGACATTCATGAACACTGAAGCTTTCTTT. Translation gives CASRYRTFMNTEAFF.

The chain joins TRBV2 to TRBJ2-1, with 13 bases matching TRBD2. The CDR3 consists of 15 residues. The junction had 3 bases not matched to a gene; V was cut back by 3 bases and J by 7 bases. Germline V lookup: CDR1 SNHLY, CDR2 FYNNEI. The CDR3 here is CASSDSTSGGNEQFF. DNA for the CDR3: TGTGCCAGCAGTGACTCGACTAGCGGGGGGAATGAGCAGTTCTTC. The full variable domain, rest sourced from reference TRBV2 and TRBJ2-1, is EPEVTQTPSHQVTQMGQEVILRCVPISNHLYFYWYRQILGQKVEFLVSFYNNEISEKSEIFDDQFSVERPDGSNFTLKIRSTKLEDSAMYFCASSDSTSGGNEQFFGPGTRLTVL.